A selection of T cell receptor beta chains follows, all from one sample in a study of T cell responses to AZD1222 COVID-19 vaccine. The method was immunoSEQ multiplex PCR; TCRdb's version includes in-frame clones alone and lacks a portion of them. The table has 95,000 to 150,000 clones, 88% seen once. Sample: peripheral blood, taken on day 0 of AZD1222 vaccination. These TCRs come from an adult in good health. The CDR3 runs from the conserved cysteine through the conserved F or W. A D gene is named only where the DNA matches it firmly. Clone size is shown for a subset of rows, as once, few, many or a class of expanded clone.

J gene,V gene,D gene,CDR3 length,clone size,CDR3 protein,CDR3 DNA
TRBJ2-2,TRBV7-7,TRBD2,16,.,CASSSEAGAFTGELFF,TGTGCTAGCAGCTCAGAAGCGGGGGCCTTCACCGGGGAGCTGTTTTTT
TRBJ1-6,TRBV9,.,14,.,CASSALPTNSPLHF,TGTGCCAGCAGCGCCCTTCCTACTAATTCACCCCTCCACTTT
TRBJ1-3,TRBV28,.,15,once,CASIPTDRSGNTIYF,TGTGCCAGCATCCCCACAGACCGCTCTGGAAACACCATATATTTT
TRBJ2-7,TRBV28,TRBD2,17,.,CASSLRIAGIPIYEQYF,TGTGCCAGCAGTTTACGGATAGCGGGAATCCCAATCTACGAGCAGTACTTC
TRBJ1-1,TRBV11-2,.,13,.,CASSFAMNTEAFF,TGTGCCAGCAGCTTTGCGATGAACACTGAAGCTTTCTTT
TRBJ1-2,TRBV29-1,.,12,few,CSDLGTAHGYTF,TGCAGCGATCTCGGGACGGCGCATGGCTACACCTTC
TRBJ1-2,TRBV4-2,.,14,.,CASSQDIRGRGYTF,TGTGCCAGCAGCCAAGATATAAGGGGACGCGGCTACACCTTC
TRBJ1-6,TRBV28,.,20,.,CASRPFGDRGGASYNSPLHF,TGTGCCAGCCGACCTTTTGGGGACCGTGGAGGGGCTAGCTATAATTCACCCCTCCACTTT
TRBJ2-1,TRBV18,.,12,.,CASSPTYNEQFF,TGTGCCAGCTCACCCACATACAATGAGCAGTTCTTC
TRBJ2-7,TRBV6-5,TRBD2,15,.,CASSYIAGSSYEQYF,TGTGCCAGCAGTTATATAGCGGGAAGCTCCTACGAGCAGTACTTC
TRBJ1-2,TRBV7-2,TRBD1,13,.,CASSSGQLYGYTF,TGTGCCAGCAGCTCGGGACAGCTCTATGGCTACACCTTC
TRBJ1-1,TRBV7-9,.,13,few,CASSSQGNTEAFF,TGTGCCAGCAGCTCCCAGGGGAACACTGAAGCTTTCTTT
TRBJ2-7,TRBV5-1,.,12,.,CASSSPAYEQYF,TGCGCCAGCAGCTCCCCTGCCTACGAGCAGTACTTC
TRBJ2-2,TRBV6-2/TRBV6-3,TRBD2,17,.,CASSYLLALANTGELFF,TGTGCCAGCAGTTACTTACTAGCGTTGGCCAACACCGGGGAGCTGTTTTTT
TRBJ1-3,TRBV5-4,.,16,.,CASSLRGGSSGNTIYF,TGTGCCAGCAGCTTGCGGGGTGGGAGCTCTGGAAACACCATATATTTT
TRBJ2-1,TRBV5-5,TRBD1,15,.,CASSRGGKTYNEQFF,TGTGCCAGCAGTCGAGGGGGCAAAACCTACAATGAGCAGTTCTTC
TRBJ1-1,TRBV5-1,.,16,.,CASSLVASGTTVKAFF,TGCGCCAGCAGCTTGGTTGCTTCCGGGACCACGGTTAAAGCTTTCTTT
TRBJ2-7,TRBV11-1,.,12,.,CASSRDGYEQYF,TGTGCCAGCAGCCGGGACGGCTACGAGCAGTACTTC
TRBJ1-1,TRBV19,.,14,.,CASTNRDMNTEAFF,TGTGCCAGTACCAATCGGGACATGAACACTGAAGCTTTCTTT
TRBJ2-5,TRBV10-2,TRBD2,15,.,CASSDAGGPWETQYF,TGCGCCAGCAGTGACGCGGGGGGGCCATGGGAGACCCAGTACTTC
TRBJ1-4,TRBV3-1/TRBV3-2,.,16,.,CASSQTGSQFYEKLFF,TGTGCCAGCAGCCAAACAGGGAGTCAATTTTATGAAAAACTGTTTTTT
TRBJ1-4,TRBV27,.,16,.,CASSLEPPNRNEKLFF,TGTGCCAGCAGTTTGGAGCCACCGAACCGTAATGAAAAACTGTTTTTT
TRBJ2-1,TRBV30,.,15,.,CAWDRDFGYMDEQFF,TGTGCCTGGGATCGGGACTTTGGCTACATGGATGAGCAGTTCTTC
TRBJ1-3,TRBV6-5,.,15,.,CASSQQASSGNTIYF,TGTGCCAGCAGCCAACAGGCGAGCTCTGGAAACACCATATATTTT
TRBJ1-3,TRBV10-2,.,15,.,CASSEEQFSGNTIYF,TGCGCCAGCAGTGAGGAACAGTTCTCTGGAAACACCATATATTTT
TRBJ2-7,TRBV28,.,11,.,CASRGFREQYF,TGTGCCAGCAGGGGCTTTCGCGAGCAGTACTTC
TRBJ1-5,TRBV5-1,TRBD1,14,.,CASSSGQGNQPQHF,TGCGCCAGCAGCTCTGGACAGGGCAATCAGCCCCAGCATTTT
TRBJ1-1,TRBV18,.,15,.,CASSYGFRGNTEAFF,TGTGCCAGCTCATATGGGTTCAGGGGTAACACTGAAGCTTTCTTT
TRBJ2-3,TRBV12-3/TRBV12-4,.,13,.,CASSFGKTDTQYF,TGTGCCAGCAGTTTCGGTAAAACAGATACGCAGTATTTT
TRBJ1-3,TRBV5-4,TRBD1,15,.,CASSFQGAGGNTIYF,TGTGCCAGCAGCTTCCAGGGGGCAGGTGGAAACACCATATATTTT
TRBJ2-7,TRBV15,.,15,.,CATSRAGTPKGEQYF,TGTGCCACCAGCAGAGCAGGGACCCCAAAAGGCGAGCAGTACTTC
TRBJ1-3,TRBV5-1,TRBD1,16,.,CASSLPDRTSGNTIYF,TGCGCCAGCAGCTTGCCGGACAGGACCTCTGGAAACACCATATATTTT
TRBJ1-4,TRBV30,TRBD1,15,.,CAWSVPSGGEEKLFF,TGTGCCTGGAGTGTACCGTCAGGGGGTGAAGAAAAACTGTTTTTT
TRBJ1-4,TRBV28,.,14,.,CASSLGGVGEKLFF,TGTGCCAGCAGTCTGGGGGGGGTGGGGGAAAAACTGTTTTTT
TRBJ1-5,TRBV21-1,.,14,.,CASSKWGRNQPQHF,TGTGCCAGCAGCAAATGGGGGCGGAATCAGCCCCAGCATTTT
TRBJ2-1,TRBV6-5,TRBD1,14,.,CASRDTGGRNEQFF,TGTGCCAGCAGAGACACAGGGGGTAGAAATGAGCAGTTCTTC
TRBJ1-5,TRBV13,.,12,.,CASSLGASPQHF,TGTGCCAGCAGCTTAGGGGCCTCCCCCCAGCATTTT
TRBJ1-6,TRBV7-3,.,14,.,CASSLRGLDSPLHF,TGTGCCAGCAGCTTAAGGGGGCTCGATTCACCCCTCCACTTT
TRBJ2-6,TRBV15,.,16,.,CATSRDLGSGANVLTF,TGTGCCACCAGCAGAGATCTGGGTTCTGGGGCCAACGTCCTGACTTTC
TRBJ2-1,TRBV7-3,.,13,.,CASSHGSYNEQFF,TGTGCCAGCAGCCATGGCTCCTACAATGAGCAGTTCTTC
TRBJ1-1,TRBV27,TRBD1,14,.,CASSPWTGGTEAFF,TGTGCCAGCAGTCCCTGGACAGGGGGCACTGAAGCTTTCTTT
TRBJ1-2,TRBV3-1/TRBV3-2,TRBD1,13,few,CASSQDRGNGYTF,TGTGCCAGCAGCCAGGACAGGGGGAATGGCTACACCTTC
TRBJ2-2,TRBV2,.,14,.,CASSERLNTGELFF,TGTGCCAGCAGTGAACGACTTAACACCGGGGAGCTGTTTTTT
TRBJ2-5,TRBV5-1,.,15,.,CASSLDSTTSRTQYF,TGCGCCAGCAGCTTGGATTCGACGACCTCACGGACCCAGTACTTC
TRBJ1-1,TRBV19,.,12,.,CASTAALTEAFF,TGTGCCAGTACCGCGGCCCTCACTGAAGCTTTCTTT
TRBJ1-1,TRBV10-3,.,14,.,CAIGRANTNTEAFF,TGTGCCATCGGTCGGGCGAATACGAACACTGAAGCTTTCTTT
TRBJ2-7,TRBV4-3,TRBD1,16,.,CASSQAAGQGAYEQYF,TGCGCCAGCAGCCAAGCAGCAGGACAGGGGGCTTACGAGCAGTACTTC
TRBJ2-7,TRBV27,.,14,.,CASSLRQDSYEQYF,TGTGCCAGCAGCCTAAGACAGGACTCCTACGAGCAGTACTTC
TRBJ1-1,TRBV7-9,TRBD1,14,few,CASSATGGATEAFF,TGTGCCAGCAGCGCGACAGGGGGCGCCACTGAAGCTTTCTTT
TRBJ2-3,TRBV20-1,.,14,.,CSASEGRLMDTQYF,TGCAGTGCTAGTGAGGGCCGACTTATGGATACGCAGTATTTT
TRBJ2-3,TRBV24-1,.,11,.,CATSDTDTQYF,TGTGCCACCAGTGATACAGATACGCAGTATTTT
TRBJ2-3,TRBV9,TRBD2,16,.,CASSVAISGGTDTQYF,TGTGCCAGCAGCGTAGCAATCAGCGGGGGCACAGATACGCAGTATTTT
TRBJ1-1,TRBV10-1,TRBD1,13,.,CASSWDRNTEAFF,TGCGCCAGCAGTTGGGACAGGAACACTGAAGCTTTCTTT
TRBJ1-1,TRBV7-2,.,15,.,CASSLLGLGSTEAFF,TGTGCCAGCAGCTTGCTTGGACTTGGAAGTACTGAAGCTTTCTTT
TRBJ2-7,TRBV29-1,.,12,.,CSVEDAGYEQYF,TGCAGCGTTGAAGATGCAGGGTACGAGCAGTACTTC